Shown below are 21 T cell receptor beta chains from a single sample sequenced in a study of identical twins. One entry per CDR3 protein results from TCRdb running MiXCR on the 5' RACE reads. This table holds about 890,000 distinct CDR3 sequences, 12% found once. A further study also used this sample, focusing on yellow fever vaccine responses in identical twins.

Material: PBMCs. The source is a woman younger than 30 in good health.

This chain joins TRBV6-1 and TRBJ1-1, with D tentatively TRBD1 (5 bases). Per the germline V gene, CDR1 is MNHNS and CDR2 is SASEGT. V lost 2 bases to trimming and J lost 0 bases, with 10 bases between them. The CDR3 contains 15 residues. The CDR3 bases are TGTGCCAGCAGTGAATCCGGGACCCTGAACACTGAAGCTTTCTTT. Amino acid sequence: CASSESGTLNTEAFF.

This chain connects TRBV7-9 to TRBJ2-3, with D unclear. Trimming cost V 4 bases and J 4 bases, with 9 bases left between them. The germline gives CDR1 SEHNR, CDR2 FQNEAQ (reference sequence). The CDR3 has 13 amino acids. CDR3 DNA: TGTGCCAGCAGCTCAACACTCCCAGATACGCAGTATTTT. Its translation is CASSSTLPDTQYF.

The sample holds many counts of this clonotype. The chain has TRBV5-1 and TRBJ2-1, with D perhaps matching TRBD2 (5 bases). V lost 7 bases and J lost 0, with 11 bases in between. CDR3 size: 14 residues. Germline loops: CDR1 SGHRS, CDR2 YFSETQ. The CDR3 protein is CASGAASSYNEQFF. Here the CDR3 DNA reads TGCGCCAGCGGAGCGGCGAGCTCCTACAATGAGCAGTTCTTC.

This clonotype came up a few times. The chain uses TRBV20-1 and TRBJ2-1; 14 bases map to TRBD2. There are 17 residues in the CDR3. Trimming removed 0 bases from V and 9 bases from J; junction bases left unmatched: 10. In germline, CDR1 is DFQATT, CDR2 SNEGSKA (reference sequence). The CDR3 nucleotides read TGCAGTGCTAGAGACCCGGGGACTAGCGGGAGTTGGGGTGAGCAGTTCTTC. It codes for CSARDPGTSGSWGEQFF.

This clonotype has at least ten counts. This chain uses TRBV5-1 with TRBJ1-3; D gene uncertain. V dropped 2 bases and J dropped 1 base, with 7 bases sitting between them. Germline V gene lookup returns CDR1 SGHRS and CDR2 YFSETQ. This CDR3 contains 14 residues. CDR3 protein: CASSFGSSGNTIYF. The CDR3 DNA reads TGCGCCAGCAGCTTTGGGTCATCTGGAAACACCATATATTTT. Drawing the rest from reference TRBV5-1 and TRBJ1-3, the complete variable domain is KAGVTQTPRYLIKTRGQQVTLSCSPISGHRSVSWYQQTPGQGLQFLFEYFSETQRNKGNFPGRFSGRQFSNSRSEMNVSTLELGDSALYLCASSFGSSGNTIYFGEGSWLTVV.

This chain connects TRBV11-2 to TRBJ2-7, with TRBD1 identical over 9 bases. Germline CDR1 SGHAT, CDR2 FQNNGV. The trim removed 3 bases at V and 2 bases at J, leaving 11 bases unmatched. The CDR3 is made up of 17 amino acids. CDR3 in DNA: TGTGCCAGCAGCTTTGTCTCGGGGACAGGGCGACCCTACGAGCAGTACTTC. Amino acid sequence: CASSFVSGTGRPYEQYF.

The chain is built from TRBV20-1 and TRBJ2-3; 9 nucleotides match TRBD2. Germline CDR1 is DFQATT and CDR2 is SNEGSKA (reference sequence). This CDR3 region has 14 residues. V lost 5 bases to trimming and J lost 5 bases; unmatched junction nucleotides: 8. Here the CDR3 DNA reads TGCAGTGCTGGGCAAGCGGGAGGTGAAGATACGCAGTATTTT. This gives the protein CSAGQAGGEDTQYF.

V usage is TRBV20-1 and J usage is TRBJ2-7; 7 positions agree with TRBD1. V dropped 0 bases and J dropped 5; count of bases not matched to a gene: 22. The CDR3 sequence is 19 residues long. Per the germline V gene, CDR1 is DFQATT and CDR2 is SNEGSKA (reference sequence). CDR3 region: CSARDSSRIDRVFLHEQYF. CDR3 in DNA: TGCAGTGCTAGAGATAGTTCCCGAATTGACAGGGTGTTTCTCCACGAGCAGTACTTC.

V is TRBV28 and J is TRBJ2-3; 8 nucleotides agree with TRBD1. Germline V lookup: CDR1 MDHEN, CDR2 SYDVKM. The CDR3 has 15 residues. Germline trimming cut 5 bases from V and 3 bases from J; bases unmatched to any gene: 7. CDR3 DNA sequence: TGTGCCAGCAGTCCCCAGGGGGCAGTTACAGATACGCAGTATTTT. It codes for CASSPQGAVTDTQYF.

The chain employs TRBV11-3 and TRBJ2-7, with D perhaps matching TRBD1 (6 bases). CDR3 size: 15 residues. Germline-derived CDR1 and CDR2 are SGHNT and YENEEA. Between the trimmed V and J ends, which lost 3 bases and 3 bases, there was a span of 15 bases. CDR3 residues: CASSFSGAAVYEQYF. DNA of the CDR3: TGTGCCAGCAGCTTTTCAGGGGCTGCCGTCTACGAGCAGTACTTC.

There are a few counts of this clonotype. The rearrangement uses TRBV6-4 and TRBJ2-2; D gene uncertain. This CDR3 spans 12 amino acids. CDR1 is MRHNA and CDR2 is SNTAGT in the germline V gene. V dropped 9 bases and J dropped 2 bases, with 7 bases sitting between them. The CDR3 DNA is TGTGCCAGAGCGTTAAACACCGGGGAGCTGTTTTTT. As protein: CARALNTGELFF.

This chain uses TRBV12-3 or TRBV12-4 with TRBJ1-1; 8 bases align to TRBD1. J lost 1 base, V lost 5 bases, and 12 bases had no gene match. CDR3 length: 17 residues. The CDR3, as DNA: TGTGCCAGCAGTCATACGCGGGGAACAGGGGGGAACACTGAAGCTTTCTTT. Its translation: CASSHTRGTGGNTEAFF.

This clonotype has just one count. The V call is TRBV29-1, the J call TRBJ1-4; D remains unclear. This CDR3 region has 15 residues. Looked up from germline, CDR1 is SQVTM and CDR2 is ANQGSEA. V dropped 7 bases and J dropped 0 bases, with 15 bases sitting between them. The CDR3 loop reads CSAAVPWTTNEKLFF. The DNA of the CDR3 is TGCAGCGCCGCCGTTCCTTGGACAACTAATGAAAAACTGTTTTTT.

This clonotype was seen more than once but under ten times. V usage is TRBV29-1 and J usage is TRBJ1-1; D ambiguous. This CDR3 contains 13 residues. V lost 1 base and J lost 6, with 12 bases in between. Germline V gene lookup returns CDR1 SQVTM and CDR2 ANQGSEA. CDR3 sequence reads: CSVEGERAAEAFF. The CDR3 DNA reads as TGCAGCGTTGAAGGAGAGAGGGCAGCTGAAGCTTTCTTT.

CDR3 residues: CSARDRSILNQPQHF. CDR3 nucleotide sequence: TGCAGTGCTAGGGACAGGTCCATACTCAATCAGCCCCAGCATTTT. The chain employs TRBV20-1 and TRBJ1-5, with 7 bases aligning to TRBD1. The CDR3 is 15 amino acids. Germline loops: CDR1 DFQATT, CDR2 SNEGSKA (reference sequence). V shed 3 bases, J shed 3 bases, and the junction held 8 bases outside the gene matches.

The genes are TRBV5-1 and TRBJ2-3, with D possibly TRBD1 on 5 matching bases. Trimming cost V 4 bases and J 0 bases, with 15 bases left between them. The germline CDR1 and CDR2 sequences are SGHRS and YFSETQ. The CDR3 extends over 16 amino acids. In nucleotides, the CDR3 is TGCGCCAGCAGCATATCAGGGTCCCCGAGCACAGATACGCAGTATTTT. The encoded protein is CASSISGSPSTDTQYF.

This clonotype was found many times. The genes are TRBV12-3 or TRBV12-4 and TRBJ1-2; the D gene is possibly TRBD1 (6 bases). The germline V and J ends were trimmed by 4 bases and 7 bases, with 19 bases remaining between them. The CDR3 runs 15 residues. CDR3 region: CASSSRVGTYGGYTF. DNA for the CDR3: TGTGCCAGCAGTTCCCGCGTGGGGACATATGGTGGCTACACCTTC.

The J gene is TRBJ1-5, the V gene TRBV12-3 or TRBV12-4; D uncertain. The length of the CDR3 is 14 residues. Trimming took off 3 bases at V and 4 bases at J, with 10 bases between the two ends. The DNA of the CDR3 is TGTGCCAGCAGTTTGATTCCGACGAATCAGCCCCAGCATTTT. It specifies CASSLIPTNQPQHF.

In its sample, this clonotype was seen many times. The V and J genes are TRBV9 and TRBJ2-1, with 7 bases identical to TRBD2. This CDR3 has 15 residues. After removal of 1 base from V and 1 base from J, the junction contained 2 bases not matched to a gene. Germline CDR1 and CDR2: SGDLS and YYNGEE. The CDR3 loop is CASSVSGGSYNEQFF. The CDR3 nucleotides read TGTGCCAGCAGCGTATCCGGGGGGTCCTACAATGAGCAGTTCTTC.

This clonotype was observed many times. The rearrangement uses TRBV4-1 and TRBJ2-5, with 8 bases identical to TRBD1. J gave up 1 base and V 0 bases, and 1 base lay outside the gene matches. The CDR3 consists of 15 residues. Germline CDR1 MGHRA, CDR2 YSYEKL. CDR3 nucleotide sequence: TGCGCCAGCAGCCAAGATGGACAGGGCCAAGAGACCCAGTACTTC. Protein sequence: CASSQDGQGQETQYF.

The gene calls are TRBV28 and TRBJ2-3, with 9 nucleotides matching TRBD2. Germline V gene sequence: CDR1 MDHEN, CDR2 SYDVKM. This CDR3 spans 15 amino acids. The CDR3 DNA sequence: TGTGCGACGGCGGGAGGGCCCGGAGAAACAGATACGCAGTATTTT. This codes for CATAGGPGETDTQYF.